Listed below are T cell receptor beta chains from one sample, sequenced in a study of blood T cell repertoires in COVID-19. Libraries were prepared by immunoSEQ multiplex PCR; TCRdb keeps only in-frame clonotypes and omits some of them. The profile covers about 190,000 clones, with about 82% appearing a single time and 4.5% to 6.5% taken by the ten largest. Sequenced: peripheral blood. The origin of the receptors is a woman in her twenties or thirties with acute or convalescent COVID-19. Each CDR3 is given with its conserved first and last residue. D genes are given only for firm matches. Some rows mark clone size as missing; the rest say once, few, many or name a class of expanded clone.

>TRBD2|once|TRBJ2-2|TRBV28
TGTGCCAGCAGTCAGAGCGGGACGAGCACCGGGGAGCTGTTTTTT
CASSQSGTSTGELFF
>TRBD1|-|TRBJ2-5|TRBV7-3
TGTGCCAGCAGCCCCCGGACAGGGTGGGAGGAGACCCAGTACTTC
CASSPRTGWEETQYF
>-|-|TRBJ2-1|TRBV6-2/TRBV6-3
TGTGCCAGCAGTCACCAGGGACTGTCGGGAAACAATGAGCAGTTCTTC
CASSHQGLSGNNEQFF
>-|-|TRBJ2-1|TRBV4-3
TGCGCCAGCAGCCAAGCCCCCCCGGGAAACAATGAGCAGTTCTTC
CASSQAPPGNNEQFF
>-|-|TRBJ2-2|TRBV11-2
TGTGCCAGCAGCTTAGGAGGCAGGGACACCGGGGAGCTGTTTTTT
CASSLGGRDTGELFF
>-|few|TRBJ1-6|TRBV6-2/TRBV6-3
TGTGCCAGCAGTTACTCCCGGGACTGGAATTCACCCCTCCACTTT
CASSYSRDWNSPLHF
>-|-|TRBJ2-1|TRBV5-6
TGTGCCAGCAGCTTGGGGGCCGGCCATGAGCAGTTCTTC
CASSLGAGHEQFF
>-|many|TRBJ2-7|TRBV28
TGTGCCAGCAGCCTAAACGAGCGAGGTTCGTACGAGCAGTACTTC
CASSLNERGSYEQYF
>-|-|TRBJ2-1|TRBV5-4
TGTGCCAGCAGCCCACGACGGGGGTTCCTGGGGAATGAGCAGTTCTTC
CASSPRRGFLGNEQFF
>TRBD1|-|TRBJ1-1|TRBV27
TGTGCCAGCAGTCCCGGGACAGGGGGCGTTGGGACTGAAGCTTTCTTT
CASSPGTGGVGTEAFF
>TRBD2|-|TRBJ2-3|TRBV3-1/TRBV3-2
TGTGCCAGCAGCCAGTCCTTTCCGGGACTAGCTAATACAGATACGCAGTATTTT
CASSQSFPGLANTDTQYF
>TRBD2|-|TRBJ2-5|TRBV9
TGTGCCAGCAGCGTTAGCGGGGGGTACCAAGAGACCCAGTACTTC
CASSVSGGYQETQYF
>TRBD2|-|TRBJ2-1|TRBV3-1/TRBV3-2
TGTGCCAGCACAAGTGGGACTAGCGGGGTGAGCTCCTACAATGAGCAGTTCTTC
CASTSGTSGVSSYNEQFF
>-|few|TRBJ1-2|TRBV20-1
TGCAGTGCTAGTAGGAGGGCTGGCTACACCTTC
CSASRRAGYTF
>-|-|TRBJ2-3|TRBV20-1
TGCAGTGCTAGCCACACAGATACGCAGTATTTT
CSASHTDTQYF
>-|-|TRBJ1-5|TRBV11-2
TGTGCCAGCAGCTCCCAGGGCAATCAGCCCCAGCATTTT
CASSSQGNQPQHF
>TRBD1|-|TRBJ2-2|TRBV15
TGTGCCACCAGCAGAGATCTGGTGTTGAGGGGGCCCGGGGAGCTGTTTTTT
CATSRDLVLRGPGELFF
>TRBD2|once|TRBJ2-3|TRBV7-3
TGTGCCAGCAGCTCCGGGGGGACCCGCACAGATACGCAGTATTTT
CASSSGGTRTDTQYF
>-|once|TRBJ2-6|TRBV28
TGTGCCAGCAGTTCATTACAGGGATCTGGGGCCAACGTCCTGACTTTC
CASSSLQGSGANVLTF
>-|-|TRBJ1-2|TRBV30
TGTGCCTGGAGTCGTGGGCCGGCTGGCTACACCTTC
CAWSRGPAGYTF
>TRBD1|-|TRBJ2-5|TRBV12-5
TGTGCTAGTGCCCCCAGGACAGGGGGATCTGAGACCCAGTACTTC
CASAPRTGGSETQYF
>TRBD1|-|TRBJ1-6|TRBV27
TGTGCCAGCAGTAGGGGACAGGGTGATGGTTCACCCCTCCACTTT
CASSRGQGDGSPLHF
>-|-|TRBJ2-3|TRBV5-5
TGTGCCAGCAGCTATATGACAGATACGCAGTATTTT
CASSYMTDTQYF
>TRBD2|once|TRBJ2-3|TRBV4-2
TGTGCCAGCGCGCGTCTTGGTGCGGGGGGGGCAGATACGCAGTATTTT
CASARLGAGGADTQYF
>TRBD2|-|TRBJ2-2|TRBV5-5
TGTGCCAGCAGACTGACTAGCGGGGGGCCCACCGGGGAGCTGTTTTTT
CASRLTSGGPTGELFF
>-|-|TRBJ1-2|TRBV6-6
TGTGCCAGCAGCTCACCCGCCCGACATAACTATGGCTACACCTTC
CASSSPARHNYGYTF
>-|once|TRBJ2-5|TRBV10-3
TGTGCCTCAAACAGGGGGGGAATGGGGCAAGAGACCCAGTACTTC
CASNRGGMGQETQYF
>-|-|TRBJ2-7|TRBV10-3
TGTGCCGTCGCGGGGACGGAAATTCGCTACGAGCAGTACTTC
CAVAGTEIRYEQYF
>-|-|TRBJ1-5|TRBV2
TGTGCCAGCAGTGTCCGGCAGGGCAATCAGCCCCAGCATTTT
CASSVRQGNQPQHF